This TCR beta chain was found in a study of beta chain features in type 1 diabetes (dated by TCRdb to between 2018 and 2020). General notes on the study: Patients and healthy donors did not differ in mean age, gender distribution, total cell number or subset yield. A total of roughly 100,000,000 sorted cells were examined across all samples, and the number of cells per subset was strongly correlated with RNA yield. In the study, TCRB repertoires of sorted circulating CD4+ T cell subsets from recently diagnosed type 1 diabetes patients were compared with those of matched healthy donors. Regulatory and stem cell-like memory subsets were isolated from only 8 patients and about eight healthy donors, whereas naive and central memory subsets came from all 30 or so donors. The research as a whole found: Because cDNA was sequenced instead of genomic DNA, highly expressing activated cells could be over-represented, though the groups showed no difference in activation or CD3 levels. PCR might favor shorter templates, but patient and control samples were amplified and corrected together, so any skew would affect both groups equally. HLA sub-analyses involved small numbers of individuals, so any influence of HLA type on TCRB rearrangement remained unresolved. Fewer insertions and more nucleotide deletions at VDJ recombination sites were observed in patients with type 1 diabetes, implying thymic rearrangement abnormalities. The naive, central memory and regulatory TCRB repertoires appeared to resemble one another more closely among patients than among healthy donors. Type 1 diabetes patients showed a moderate but significant shortening of TCRB CDR3 length in all four CD4+ subsets.

A single peripheral blood draw of around 100 mL on average was collected from each donor into heparinised tubes. A BD FACSAria II and a panel including CD45RO, CCR7, CD25, CD127, CD95 and CD27 were used to sort naive, central memory, regulatory and stem cell-like memory CD4+ T cells. All sorted populations exceeded 98% purity. PBMCs were isolated immediately by Lymphoprep density gradient centrifugation and stained directly without culture. So that batch effects would be minimized, each experiment stained and sorted samples in pairs, pairing one healthy donor with one patient. The CDR3 holds 16 amino acids from the cysteine to the phenylalanine. Only the CDR3 DNA is retained, 48 bases long and in frame from the first base. For CDR1 and CDR2, the germline V gene lists MNHNS and SASEGT. All of the isolated RNA was reverse transcribed with the High Capacity cDNA Reverse Transcription Kit, so expressed TCRB transcripts were sequenced. Deep immunoSEQ sequencing was applied to naive, central memory and regulatory T cell samples, giving an average of about 3.8 million total reads per sample. After sorted cells were lysed in RLT buffer, RNA was extracted with DNase-treated RNeasy Micro or Mini kits, with the choice depending on cell number. To prevent cross-contamination, each cell subset was processed individually, whereas patient and healthy donor samples were processed jointly. TCRB sequences were amplified from cDNA with the immunoSEQ multiplex PCR, producing 87-bp fragments spanning the CDR3 region. Sequencing of the amplicons was done on the Illumina HiSeq platform. On the authors' methods: Synthetic template baselines were used to correct PCR bias computationally, reads within Hamming distance 2 were collapsed, and singletons that could not be merged were discarded. Reads were aligned to IMGT to assign V, D and J genes, CDR3 length, and insertions or deletions at six rearrangement sites. Within each subset, clonotype counts were normalized to sorted cell number, after which true diversity and Gini coefficients were computed with the tcR R package. The overlap coefficient, calculated on TCRB nucleotide sequences, was used to measure repertoire sharing. As a proxy for the pre-selection repertoire, out-of-frame TCRB sequences from naive cells were analyzed. As stored in TCRdb, this immuneACCESS dataset retains in-frame rearrangements with V and J assigned. A fraction of the clones does not appear; measured against another copy, unresolved V genes explain less than half of the discrepancy, and the remainder lacks a known reason. V, J and clone size were drawn from that table, and D and trimming were deduced from the DNA. The table for this sample lists some 900,000 clones; about a sixth of them were counted only once. Of the sample, around 0.02% falls within the top ten clones.

Turning to this clone: Its cognate antigen has yet to be identified. One end of the junction varies from germline; a read error may be responsible.

Sequenced sample: naive CD4+ T cells from blood. Interpreted using the paper, the cell subset or site label stands for: true naive CD4+ T cells. The receptor was isolated from a woman between 18 and 29 years old in good health. The chain uses TRBV6-1 and TRBJ2-3, with 7 junctional bases fitting TRBD2. The DNA is as follows: TGTGCCAGCAATGAACGGGGCGGGAGAAGCACAGATACGCAGTATTTT. This is translated as CASNERGGRSTDTQYF.